One and the same sample provided the 23 T cell receptor beta chains below, sequenced in a study of blood T cell repertoires in COVID-19. Sequenced by immunoSEQ multiplex PCR; TCRdb stores in-frame clones only, minus some. The sample consists of about 260,000 clones, about 86% of them appearing once. Sequencing used PBMCs or T cells enriched from blood (not recorded which). These receptors came from a man aged 30-40 years with acute COVID-19.

This clone was detected once. At one boundary the junction diverges from the germline segment, which might be a read error. This chain connects TRBV6-5 to TRBJ1-6, with TRBD1 as a possible D gene (6 bases). The CDR3 covers 15 residues. The germline V gene encodes CDR1 MNHEY and CDR2 SVGAGI. CDR3 loop: CASRRGGNSPLRNDF. CDR3 in DNA: TGTGCCAGCAGGAGGGGGGGAAATTCACCCCTCCGGAACGACTTT.

The chain employs TRBV6-5 and TRBJ1-4, with 7 bases aligning to TRBD1. This CDR3 is built from 13 residues. The junction had 6 bases not matched to a gene; V was cut back by 6 bases and J by 8 bases. Germline loops: CDR1 MNHEY, CDR2 SVGAGI. CDR3 coding DNA: TGTGCCAGCAGGGCATCGGGACAGGAAAAACTGTTTTTT. Translating it yields CASRASGQEKLFF.

The V and J genes are TRBV24-1 and TRBJ2-1; D possibly corresponds to TRBD1 (6 bases). This CDR3 is 16 amino acids long. Germline V CDR1 and CDR2: KGHDR, SFDVKD. Trimming removed 2 bases at V and 7 bases at J, with 17 bases between. The CDR3 reads CATSDSGQPRRNEQFF. The CDR3 nucleotides read TGTGCCACCAGTGATTCCGGACAGCCACGTAGGAATGAGCAGTTCTTC.

For the CDR3, the DNA is TGTGCCAGCTCACCTTACGGACAGGGGGCTGGCGAGCAGTACGTC. Translating it yields CASSPYGQGAGEQYV. The chain has TRBV18 and TRBJ2-7; TRBD1 agrees at 11 bases. The CDR3 runs to 15 residues. V was pared by 3 bases and J by 6 bases, with 7 bases of the junction left unmatched. Germline CDR1 and CDR2: KGHSH and LQKENI.

This clone was recorded a few times. The rearrangement uses TRBV21-1 and TRBJ1-5. TRBV21-1 is reported as a pseudogene. This CDR3 is built from 14 residues. The CDR3 loop is CASSKERGRQPQHF. CDR3 nucleotides: TGTGCCAGCAGCAAAGAGCGGGGCCGACAGCCCCAGCATTTT.

The chain has TRBV4-1 and TRBJ1-5; D gene ambiguous. CDR3 length equals 16 residues. Germline CDR1 MGHRA, CDR2 YSYEKL. With 0 bases removed from V and 4 bases from J, the gap between germline ends came to 13 bases. The CDR3 DNA reads TGCGCCAGCAGCCAAGATCACCCTCTAGCAAATCAGCCCCAGCATTTT. It translates to CASSQDHPLANQPQHF.

The genes are TRBV5-1 and TRBJ1-1, with D possibly matching TRBD1 (6 bases). Trimming left V 3 bases short and J 0 bases short, with 12 bases between. The CDR3 runs 15 residues. The V gene's germline CDR1 is SGHRS and CDR2 YFSETQ. The CDR3 reads CASSWRTDMNTEAFF. The CDR3 DNA reads as TGCGCCAGCAGCTGGAGGACAGACATGAACACTGAAGCTTTCTTT.

The rearrangement links TRBV7-2 to TRBJ2-5; the D gene is possibly TRBD1 (5 bases). This CDR3 spans 15 amino acids. The germline V and J ends were trimmed by 1 base and 5 bases, with 14 bases remaining between them. The V gene's germline CDR1 is SGHTA and CDR2 FQGNSA. CDR3 sequence (DNA): TGTGCCAGCAGCTTAGATCAGACAGTCGGGGAGACCCAGTACTTC. Its protein is CASSLDQTVGETQYF.

The V call is TRBV9, the J call TRBJ1-1; D perhaps matches TRBD1 (6 bases). Germline V lookup: CDR1 SGDLS, CDR2 YYNGEE. The V and J ends lost 4 bases and 4 bases respectively, with 17 bases between them. The CDR3 totals 15 residues. CDR3 sequence reads: CASSLRGGAGTEAFF. CDR3 nucleotides: TGTGCCAGCAGCCTACGAGGGGGGGCGGGCACTGAAGCTTTCTTT.

For the CDR3, the DNA is TGCGCCAGCAGCCAGTGGGAGGACGCCCGCTCTGGAAACACCATATATTTT. Amino acid sequence: CASSQWEDARSGNTIYF. The V and J genes are TRBV4-1 and TRBJ1-3, with D uncertain. CDR1 is MGHRA, CDR2 YSYEKL, per germline. CDR3 size: 17 residues. V was shortened by 3 bases and J by 0 bases, with 15 bases between the two germline ends.

This clone was seen once. The chain couples TRBV7-2 to TRBJ2-3, with 14 nucleotides matching TRBD2. Germline trimming cut 5 bases from V and 8 bases from J; bases unmatched to any gene: 6. Germline CDR1 reads SGHTA; CDR2 reads FQGNSA. The CDR3 consists of 15 residues. The CDR3 region is CASSAGLAGASTQYF. CDR3 bases: TGTGCCAGCAGCGCGGGACTAGCGGGGGCCAGTACGCAGTATTTT.

The V and J genes are TRBV7-6 and TRBJ2-1; 8 bases match TRBD2. Germline V gives CDR1 SGHVS, CDR2 FNYEAQ. This CDR3 comprises 15 residues. CDR3 sequence reads: CDLGGAGVSYNEQFF. The CDR3 DNA reads as TGTGACCTCGGGGGAGCGGGAGTTTCCTACAATGAGCAGTTCTTC.

The chain couples TRBV7-2 to TRBJ2-7; TRBD1 matches at 9 bases. Germline V gives CDR1 SGHTA, CDR2 FQGNSA. J gave up 4 bases and V 5 bases, and 9 bases lay outside the gene matches. The CDR3 covers 15 residues. CDR3: CASSLGTGHIYEQYV. CDR3 DNA sequence: TGTGCCAGCAGCCTCGGGACAGGGCACATTTACGAGCAGTACGTC.

This clone showed up just a few times. This chain connects TRBV19 to TRBJ2-2; 8 nucleotides line up with TRBD2. The CDR3 has 13 amino acids. Germline CDR1 and CDR2: LNHDA and SQIVND (reference sequence). With V trimmed by 9 bases and J by 6 bases, 6 bases remained unmatched. In nucleotides, the CDR3 is TGTGCCAGCGATGGACTAGCCCCCGGGGAGCTGTTTTTT. Protein product: CASDGLAPGELFF. Full variable domain (rest looked up from reference TRBV19 and TRBJ2-2): DGGITQSPKYLFRKEGQNVTLSCEQNLNHDAMYWYRQDPGQGLRLIYYSQIVNDFQKGDIAEGYSVSREKKESFPLTVTSAQKNPTAFYLCASDGLAPGELFFGEGSRLTVL.

J is TRBJ2-3 and V is TRBV19, with TRBD1 matching 7 bases. The CDR3 spans 14 residues. V lost 6 bases to trimming and J lost 3 bases; unmatched junction nucleotides: 6. Germline V CDR1 and CDR2: LNHDA, SQIVND (reference sequence). CDR3 residues: CASSQGQLTDTQYF. The CDR3 DNA sequence: TGTGCCAGTAGCCAGGGACAGCTAACAGATACGCAGTATTTT.

The chain employs TRBV5-1 and TRBJ1-1, with D perhaps TRBD1 (6 bases). This CDR3 has 14 amino acids. The germline V and J ends were trimmed by 6 bases and 1 base, with 13 bases remaining between them. From germline, CDR1 is SGHRS and CDR2 YFSETQ. CDR3 in amino acids: CASTPSDRNTEAFF. DNA for the CDR3: TGCGCCAGCACCCCTTCGGACAGGAACACTGAAGCTTTCTTT. Looking up the rest from reference TRBV5-1 and TRBJ1-1 gives the full variable domain: KAGVTQTPRYLIKTRGQQVTLSCSPISGHRSVSWYQQTPGQGLQFLFEYFSETQRNKGNFPGRFSGRQFSNSRSEMNVSTLELGDSALYLCASTPSDRNTEAFFGQGTRLTVV.

The V call is TRBV19, the J call TRBJ1-5, with 9 positions matching TRBD1. The CDR3 length is 18 residues. The junction had 9 bases not matched to a gene; V was cut back by 0 bases and J by 3 bases. CDR1 and CDR2 from the germline V gene are LNHDA and SQIVND (reference sequence). The CDR3 nucleotides are TGTGCCAGTAGTATAGACCCAGTGGGGACAGGGAACAATCAGCCCCAGCATTTT. Amino acids: CASSIDPVGTGNNQPQHF.

V and J are TRBV9 and TRBJ1-1, with D possibly matching TRBD1 (6 bases). Germline CDR1 and CDR2: SGDLS and YYNGEE. V gave up 2 bases and J gave up 0 bases, with 14 bases separating them. The CDR3 runs 16 residues. The CDR3 sequence: CASSVAGVLMNTEAFF. In nucleotides, the CDR3 is TGTGCCAGCAGCGTGGCAGGGGTCCTCATGAACACTGAAGCTTTCTTT.

This chain uses TRBV7-2 with TRBJ1-1; 7 bases align to TRBD1. With V trimmed by 1 base and J by 4 bases, 6 bases remained unmatched. Germline V gives CDR1 SGHTA, CDR2 FQGNSA. This CDR3 spans 15 amino acids. CDR3 bases: TGTGCCAGCAGCTTAGTTGGCCAGGGGGTCACTGAAGCTTTCTTT. As protein: CASSLVGQGVTEAFF.

Concerning this clone: One end of the junction varies from germline; a read error may be responsible. The rearrangement links TRBV5-1 to TRBJ2-5; TRBD2 is a possible D gene (6 bases). The CDR3 consists of 13 residues. CDR1 and CDR2 (germline): SGHRS, YFSETQ. The CDR3 DNA reads as TGTGCCAGCAGCTTGGAGGGACTCGACACCCAGTACTTC. It codes for CASSLEGLDTQYF.

The chain recombines TRBV6-2 or TRBV6-3 with TRBJ2-1; maybe TRBD1 (5 bases). This CDR3 has 16 amino acids. V was cut by 4 bases and J by 2 bases, with 15 bases left in between. In germline, CDR1 is MNHEY, CDR2 SVGEGT. For the CDR3, the DNA is TGTGCCAGCAGTTCTCAGGGATTGATCCCCTACAATGAGCAGTTCTTC. It is translated as CASSSQGLIPYNEQFF.

This chain connects TRBV19 to TRBJ2-7, with D tentatively TRBD2 (6 bases). From germline, CDR1 is LNHDA and CDR2 SQIVND (reference sequence). This CDR3 comprises 15 residues. V dropped 5 bases and J dropped 3 bases, with 17 bases sitting between them. Written as DNA, the CDR3 is TGTGCCAGTAGTCCATCTGGTGGTAGCGGCTACGAGCAGTACGTC. Amino acids: CASSPSGGSGYEQYV.

V gene TRBV28 combines with J gene TRBJ1-2; 9 nucleotides agree with TRBD1. This CDR3 spans 15 amino acids. CDR1 and CDR2 from the germline V gene are MDHEN and SYDVKM. The V gene end was trimmed by 10 bases and the J gene end by 4 bases; junction bases not matched to a gene: 13. The CDR3 DNA follows: TGTGCCACTTGGATGGGAGTGGACAGGGGCTATGGCTACACCTTC. Translating it yields CATWMGVDRGYGYTF.